This TCR beta chain was identified in a study of cytomegalovirus exposure and HLA in healthy donors. The sample holds one count of this clone. Its matching antigen is unknown. Use of 60 Vbeta and 13 Jbeta primers characterized the PCR. The authors' processing: Roughly 10 million shared chains were among around 80 million unique TCR beta chains counted in a later analysis. Clones were read by immunoSEQ multiplex PCR, and TCRdb kept only the in-frame ones, dropping some. D and trimming were read from the DNA, whereas the V and J calls and clone size are those reported in that table. The repertoire has more than 110,000 clones, about 75% of them found once; the top ten carry 3.9%. CDR3 length: 13 residues. Trimming left V 5 bases short and J 3 bases short, with 11 bases between. The germline V gene encodes CDR1 SGHDT and CDR2 YYEEEE. Findings and caveats of the study: Among the CMV-associated chains, three were confirmed in vitro as specific for CMV antigens. Some TCR beta chains (over 150 of them) were listed as cytomegalovirus-associated. Reports indicate that TCR beta sequences accurately predicted the HLA-A and HLA-B alleles of most subjects.

This TCR was recovered from a man aged 18 to 30 in good health and CMV-seronegative. The sequenced sample consisted of PBMCs. This chain links TRBV5-6 with TRBJ1-2; D perhaps matches TRBD1 (5 bases). DNA of the CDR3: TGTGCCAGCAGGGACATTTTGGACTATGGCTACACCTTC. Translated: CASRDILDYGYTF.